Below, 13 T cell receptor beta chains from the same sample are listed, as sequenced in a study of vaccination effects on CD4 cells after COVID-19 (dated 2022 in TCRdb). The library was built by means of the immunoSEQ multiplex PCR assay. TCRdb holds this immuneACCESS table with in-frame rearrangements only. Some clones are missing; in checked studies, unresolved V genes explain under half, and the rest has no known cause. The sample data list tens of thousands of clones, and around 73% of these were observed just once. The top ten clonotypes cover 0.95% to 1.5% of the sample. Their antigen targets remain unknown. In the ViraFEST assay, PBMC were stimulated with viral peptide pools, and antigen-specific CD4+ T cell clonotypes were then identified by expansion using TCR sequencing. After around ten days of culture, CD4+ T cells were isolated with the EasySep CD4+ T cell isolation kit. Participants received two doses of either the BNT162b2 or the mRNA-1273 mRNA SARS-CoV-2 vaccine.

The sequenced sample was CD4+ T cells from PBMCs cultured with HCoV-229E spike peptides, obtained after COVID-19 vaccination. The intended sense of this specimen's cell subset or site label: HCoV-229E spike overlapping peptide pool stimulation. All receptors come from a human donor who received a COVID-19 vaccine.

The chain carries TRBV15 and TRBJ2-3, with 7 bases matching TRBD1. The germline gives CDR1 LNHNV, CDR2 YYDKDF (reference sequence). Trimming at V came to 4 bases and at J to 0 bases, leaving 4 bases not matched to a gene. The CDR3 is 15 residues long. The CDR3 region is CATSNPGGSTDTQYF. CDR3 nucleotide sequence: TGTGCCACCAGCAACCCAGGGGGAAGCACAGATACGCAGTATTTT.

The chain employs TRBV5-1 and TRBJ2-2; no reliable D call. The V end lost 1 base, the J end lost 3 bases, and 10 bases lay between the germline ends. This CDR3 spans 15 amino acids. Germline V CDR1 and CDR2: SGHRS, YFSETQ. CDR3 DNA sequence: TGCGCCAGCAGCTTGTTTAGGGAAGACACCGGGGAGCTGTTTTTT. It is translated as CASSLFREDTGELFF. Looking up the rest from reference TRBV5-1 and TRBJ2-2 gives the full variable domain: KAGVTQTPRYLIKTRGQQVTLSCSPISGHRSVSWYQQTPGQGLQFLFEYFSETQRNKGNFPGRFSGRQFSNSRSEMNVSTLELGDSALYLCASSLFREDTGELFFGEGSRLTVL.

This clone was observed a few times. The V call is TRBV2, the J call TRBJ2-2; maybe TRBD2 (6 bases). Germline V gives CDR1 SNHLY, CDR2 FYNNEI. Trimming took off 8 bases at V and 5 bases at J, with 15 bases between the two ends. The CDR3 is made up of 14 amino acids. CDR3 sequence: CASDFLGGTGELFF. CDR3 nucleotides: TGTGCCAGCGATTTCCTCGGGGGTACCGGGGAGCTGTTTTTT.

The chain has TRBV7-2 and TRBJ2-1; possibly TRBD1 or TRBD2 for D (5 bases each). CDR3 length: 13 amino acids. From germline, CDR1 is SGHTA and CDR2 FQGNSA. Trimming stripped 0 bases from V and 12 bases from J, with 12 bases between. CDR3 in amino acids: CASSLASGAGQFF. In nucleotides, the CDR3 is TGTGCCAGCAGCTTAGCGTCCGGGGCCGGGCAGTTCTTC.

This clone was seen a handful of times. The gene calls are TRBV6-2 or TRBV6-3 and TRBJ2-7; 7 bases match TRBD1. Per germline, CDR1 MNHEY and CDR2 SVGEGT. The CDR3 totals 16 residues. The V and J ends lost 5 bases and 3 bases, in that order; junction bases with no gene match: 13. The CDR3 nucleotides are TGTGCCAGCAGTCGGTCCGGGACAGCGAATGACTACGAGCAGTACGTC. Amino acid sequence: CASSRSGTANDYEQYV.

This chain uses TRBV5-1 with TRBJ1-6; 9 bases fit TRBD1. Germline values: CDR1 SGHRS, CDR2 YFSETQ. The ends lost 4 bases at V and 6 bases at J; junction bases unmatched: 5. CDR3 size: 15 residues. Written as DNA, the CDR3 is TGCGCCAGCAGCCCGGGGACAGGGACTAATTCACCCCTCCACTTT. Amino acid sequence: CASSPGTGTNSPLHF.

The CDR3, as DNA: TGCGCCAGCAGCGGGACTAGCGGGGGGCCGGCGTTGCAGTTCTTC. Encoded protein: CASSGTSGGPALQFF. The chain recombines TRBV5-1 with TRBJ2-1, with TRBD2 matching over 15 bases. The length of the CDR3 is 15 residues. The ends lost 4 bases at V and 12 bases at J; junction bases unmatched: 8. CDR1 is SGHRS, CDR2 YFSETQ, per germline.

This clone was found a few times. This chain joins TRBV5-1 and TRBJ1-6, with D hard to call. The V and J ends lost 0 bases and 7 bases respectively, with 11 bases between them. The CDR3 sequence is 15 residues long. CDR1 SGHRS and CDR2 YFSETQ come from the germline V gene. This CDR3 is CASSLVEAHNSPLHF. CDR3 nucleotide sequence: TGCGCCAGCAGCTTGGTTGAGGCGCACAATTCACCCCTCCACTTT.

The chain couples TRBV5-1 to TRBJ2-2; maybe TRBD1 (6 bases). The germline CDR1 and CDR2 sequences are SGHRS and YFSETQ. This CDR3 has 16 residues. V was shortened by 4 bases and J by 4 bases, with 17 bases between the two germline ends. In DNA, the CDR3 is TGCGCCAGCAGCGAAACAGGGCTTAGGACCACCGGGGAGCTGTTTTTT. This translates into CASSETGLRTTGELFF. The full variable domain, rest sourced from reference TRBV5-1 and TRBJ2-2, is KAGVTQTPRYLIKTRGQQVTLSCSPISGHRSVSWYQQTPGQGLQFLFEYFSETQRNKGNFPGRFSGRQFSNSRSEMNVSTLELGDSALYLCASSETGLRTTGELFFGEGSRLTVL.

V gene TRBV2 combines with J gene TRBJ2-5; TRBD1 aligns across 12 bases. Trimming took 7 bases from V and 4 from J; bases not matched to a gene: 13. Germline CDR1 is SNHLY and CDR2 is FYNNEI. This CDR3 spans 17 amino acids. The CDR3 loop reads CASNDAPGQGAGETQYF. As DNA, the CDR3 is TGTGCCAGCAATGACGCTCCGGGACAGGGGGCCGGAGAGACCCAGTACTTC.

Here the CDR3 reads CAWSTGRLETQYF. CDR3 bases: TGTGCCTGGAGTACGGGACGGCTAGAGACCCAGTACTTC. The gene calls are TRBV30 and TRBJ2-5; D could derive from TRBD1 or TRBD2 (5 bases each). CDR3 length equals 13 residues. The V end lost 2 bases, the J end lost 4 bases, and 11 bases lay between the germline ends. Germline values: CDR1 GTSNPN, CDR2 SVGIG (reference sequence).

Written as DNA, the CDR3 is TGTGCCAGCAGCTCCGGACAGCCCAAAGAGACCCAGTACTTC. This encodes CASSSGQPKETQYF. The chain employs TRBV2 and TRBJ2-5; a possible D gene is TRBD1 (6 bases). This CDR3 region has 14 residues. The germline V and J ends were trimmed by 6 bases and 3 bases, with 14 bases remaining between them. The V gene's germline CDR1 is SNHLY and CDR2 FYNNEI.

The V call is TRBV27, the J call TRBJ2-1, with 9 bases lining up with TRBD2. Trimming took 3 bases from V and 7 from J; bases not matched to a gene: 10. This CDR3 is 16 amino acids long. Germline CDR1 reads MNHEY; CDR2 reads SMNVEV (reference sequence). CDR3 in DNA: TGTGCCAGCAGTTTTACCGGGCTAGCGGGGCAAAATGAGCAGTTCTTC. Its protein product is CASSFTGLAGQNEQFF.